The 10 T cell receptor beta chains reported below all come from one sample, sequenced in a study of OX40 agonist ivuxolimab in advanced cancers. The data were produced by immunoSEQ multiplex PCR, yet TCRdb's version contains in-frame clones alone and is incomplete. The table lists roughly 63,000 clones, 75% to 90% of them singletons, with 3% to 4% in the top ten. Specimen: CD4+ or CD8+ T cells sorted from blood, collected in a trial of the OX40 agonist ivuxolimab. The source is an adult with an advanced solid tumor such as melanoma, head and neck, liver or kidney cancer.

The CDR3 loop reads CASRPPSGHSETQYF. The CDR3 DNA follows: TGTGCCAGCAGGCCTCCTAGCGGGCACTCGGAGACCCAGTACTTC. The V call is TRBV6-1, the J call TRBJ2-5; 8 positions agree with TRBD2. Germline CDR1 MNHNS, CDR2 SASEGT. This CDR3 is built from 15 residues. J was trimmed by 5 bases and V by 6 bases; bases with no gene match: 11.

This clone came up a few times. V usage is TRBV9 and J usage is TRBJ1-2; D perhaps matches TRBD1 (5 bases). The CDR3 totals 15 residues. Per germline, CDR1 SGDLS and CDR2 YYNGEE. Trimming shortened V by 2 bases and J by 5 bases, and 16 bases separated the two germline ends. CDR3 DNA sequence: TGTGCCAGCAGCGTTGGGGACGGGACCGGATATGGCTACACCTTC. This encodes CASSVGDGTGYGYTF.

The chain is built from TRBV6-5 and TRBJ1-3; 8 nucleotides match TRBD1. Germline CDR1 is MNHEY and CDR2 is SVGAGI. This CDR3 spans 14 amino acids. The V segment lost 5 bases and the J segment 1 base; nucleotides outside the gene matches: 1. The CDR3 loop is CASSRDRSGNTIYF. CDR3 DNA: TGTGCCAGCAGTCGGGACAGGTCTGGAAACACCATATATTTT.

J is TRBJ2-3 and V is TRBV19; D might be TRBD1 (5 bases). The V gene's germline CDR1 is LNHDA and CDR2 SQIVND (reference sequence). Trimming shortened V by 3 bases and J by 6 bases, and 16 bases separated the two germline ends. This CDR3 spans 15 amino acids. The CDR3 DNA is TGTGCCAGTAGTATGCGGCAGGGTGCCCGGGATACGCAGTATTTT. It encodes CASSMRQGARDTQYF.

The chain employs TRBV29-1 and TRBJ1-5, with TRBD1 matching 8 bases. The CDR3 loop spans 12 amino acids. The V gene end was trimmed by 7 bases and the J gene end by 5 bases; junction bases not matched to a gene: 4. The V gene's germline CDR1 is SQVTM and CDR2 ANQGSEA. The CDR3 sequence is CSAGQGDQPQHF. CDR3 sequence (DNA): TGCAGCGCCGGACAGGGCGATCAGCCCCAGCATTTT. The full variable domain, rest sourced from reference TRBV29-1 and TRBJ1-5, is SAVISQKPSRDICQRGTSLTIQCQVDSQVTMMFWYRQQPGQSLTLIATANQGSEATYESGFVIDKFPISRPNLTFSTLTVSNMSPEDSSIYLCSAGQGDQPQHFGDGTRLSIL.

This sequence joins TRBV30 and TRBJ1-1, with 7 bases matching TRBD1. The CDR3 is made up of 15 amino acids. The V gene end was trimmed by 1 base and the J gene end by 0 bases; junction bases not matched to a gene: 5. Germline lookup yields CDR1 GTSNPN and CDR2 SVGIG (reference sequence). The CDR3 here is CAWSAYQGVNTEAFF. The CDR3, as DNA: TGTGCCTGGAGTGCCTATCAGGGGGTGAACACTGAAGCTTTCTTT.

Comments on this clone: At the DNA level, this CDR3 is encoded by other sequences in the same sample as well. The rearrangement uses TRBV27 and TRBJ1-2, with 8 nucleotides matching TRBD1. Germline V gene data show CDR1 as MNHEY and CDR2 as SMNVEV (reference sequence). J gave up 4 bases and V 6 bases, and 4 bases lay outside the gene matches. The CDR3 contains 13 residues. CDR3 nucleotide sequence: TGTGCCAGCAGGGACAGGGCGGGCTATGGCTACACCTTC. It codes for CASRDRAGYGYTF.

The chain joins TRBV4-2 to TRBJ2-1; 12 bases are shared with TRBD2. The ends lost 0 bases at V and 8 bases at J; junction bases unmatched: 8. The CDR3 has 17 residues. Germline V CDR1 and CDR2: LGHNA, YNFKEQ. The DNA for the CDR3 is TGTGCCAGCAGCCAAGATCTAGCGGGGGGGCCTATTGATGAGCAGTTCTTC. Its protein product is CASSQDLAGGPIDEQFF.

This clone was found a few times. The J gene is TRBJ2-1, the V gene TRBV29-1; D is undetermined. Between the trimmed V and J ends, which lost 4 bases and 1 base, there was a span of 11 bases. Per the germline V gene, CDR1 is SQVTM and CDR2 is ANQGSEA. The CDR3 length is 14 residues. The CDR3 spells CSVVGPLSYNEQFF. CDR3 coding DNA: TGCAGCGTTGTAGGTCCATTGTCCTACAATGAGCAGTTCTTC.

CDR3 in amino acids: CASSPGLLTDTQYF. The CDR3 DNA follows: TGTGCCAGCAGCCCTGGCCTTCTGACAGATACGCAGTATTTT. V is TRBV11-3 and J is TRBJ2-3; D is undetermined. V lost 5 bases to trimming and J lost 3 bases, with 12 bases between them. The length of the CDR3 is 14 residues. Germline CDR1 and CDR2: SGHNT and YENEEA.